This TCR beta chain was retrieved from a study of T cells in Graves' hyperthyroidism and ophthalmopathy. This clonotype was counted ten times or more. The antigen remains undetermined. This CDR3 has 14 amino acids. Germline V gene lookup returns CDR1 MNHNS and CDR2 SASEGT. V trimming: 5 bases; J trimming: 7 bases; junction bases outside the gene matches: 8. Authors of the study amplified TCR beta CDR3 regions from RNA transcripts. First-round RT-PCR of the TCR CDR3 relied on the HTBI primer set. Each CDR3 protein gets one entry after TCRdb re-called the multiplex PCR reads with MiXCR. The sample carries approximately 220,000 distinct CDR3 sequences, approximately 20% recorded once. Findings of the study overall: From stable hyperthyroidism, ophthalmopathy was set apart by a 13 V-J model.

This clonotype was obtained from a man in his forties with Graves' hyperthyroidism. What was sequenced was blood. The V and J genes are TRBV6-1 and TRBJ1-2; the match to TRBD1 covers 9 bases. The CDR3 here is CASSLQGASGGYTF. In DNA, the CDR3 is TGTGCCAGCAGTTTACAGGGGGCTTCCGGTGGCTACACCTTC.